These 15 T cell receptor beta chains were all obtained from the same sample, sequenced in a study of blood T cell repertoires in COVID-19. The data were produced by immunoSEQ multiplex PCR, yet TCRdb's version contains in-frame clones alone and is incomplete. The sample consists of fewer than 85,000 clones, around 80% of them appearing once. Sequencing was performed on peripheral blood. These receptors were taken from a human donor in a cohort sampled during active COVID-19.

The V gene is TRBV7-4, the J gene TRBJ2-1; 12 positions agree with TRBD2. The V and J ends lost 4 bases and 5 bases, in that order; junction bases with no gene match: 6. The germline V gene encodes CDR1 SGHVT and CDR2 SQSDAQ. The CDR3 totals 16 residues. CDR3 coding DNA: TGTGCCAGCAGCTGCCTAGCGGGGGGGCAGAACAATGAGCAGTTCTTC. Protein sequence: CASSCLAGGQNNEQFF.

The gene calls are TRBV28 and TRBJ2-7; the D gene is possibly TRBD2 (6 bases). The CDR3 is made up of 12 amino acids. Trimming cost V 5 bases and J 4 bases, with 9 bases left between them. Germline V CDR1 and CDR2: MDHEN, SYDVKM. This CDR3 reads CASSGGNYEQYF. In DNA, the CDR3 is TGTGCCAGCAGTGGGGGGAATTACGAGCAGTACTTC.

V and J are TRBV5-6 and TRBJ2-7; TRBD1 is a possible D gene (6 bases). The CDR3 sequence is 15 residues long. V gave up 4 bases and J gave up 5 bases, with 19 bases separating them. Germline V lookup: CDR1 SGHDT, CDR2 YYEEEE. This chain's CDR3 is CASSQLGQGYHEQYF. The CDR3 nucleotides are TGTGCCAGCAGCCAACTCGGGCAGGGGTACCACGAGCAGTACTTC.

The V and J genes are TRBV20-1 and TRBJ2-7; D is possibly TRBD1 (5 bases). Trimming pared 3 bases from V and 0 bases from J, leaving 12 bases between. CDR3 size: 14 residues. Germline V lookup: CDR1 DFQATT, CDR2 SNEGSKA (reference sequence). The CDR3 protein is CSASFYDSSYEQYF. DNA of the CDR3: TGCAGTGCTAGTTTTTATGACAGCTCCTACGAGCAGTACTTC.

This clone has just one count. This rearrangement joins TRBV18 to TRBJ1-6; TRBD1 matches at 7 bases. Germline trimming cut 3 bases from V and 9 bases from J; bases unmatched to any gene: 5. Germline V gene data show CDR1 as KGHSH and CDR2 as LQKENI. CDR3 length equals 14 residues. The CDR3 protein is CASSPVDRSSPLHF. The DNA for the CDR3 is TGTGCCAGCTCACCGGTGGACAGGAGTTCACCCCTCCACTTT.

V is TRBV6-5 and J is TRBJ2-3; tentatively, D is TRBD1 (6 bases). The V and J ends lost 6 bases and 0 bases respectively, with 10 bases between them. Per germline, CDR1 MNHEY and CDR2 SVGAGI. CDR3 length: 14 residues. CDR3 nucleotide sequence: TGTGCCAGCAGGCTACAGGGCAGCACAGATACGCAGTATTTT. Encoded protein: CASRLQGSTDTQYF.

The CDR3 reads CASSLGNRGATGELFF. As DNA, the CDR3 is TGTGCCAGCAGCTTAGGGAACAGGGGGGCCACCGGGGAGCTGTTTTTT. V is TRBV7-6 and J is TRBJ2-2, with 8 positions matching TRBD1. The CDR3 consists of 16 residues. J lost 4 bases, V lost 1 base, and 5 bases had no gene match. Germline V gives CDR1 SGHVS, CDR2 FNYEAQ.

The V gene is TRBV10-3, the J gene TRBJ2-7; 7 bases agree with TRBD1. CDR1 and CDR2 from the germline V gene are ENHRY and SYGVKD. CDR3 size: 14 residues. J lost 2 bases, V lost 6 bases, and 7 bases had no gene match. The CDR3 DNA follows: TGTGCCATCAGGCCCGGGACAGAAACCTACGAGCAGTACTTC. Its protein is CAIRPGTETYEQYF.

This clone was seen many times. The chain joins TRBV19 to TRBJ1-1, with D possibly being TRBD1 (5 bases). The germline V and J ends were trimmed by 7 bases and 4 bases, with 16 bases remaining between them. CDR3 length: 14 amino acids. Per the germline V gene, CDR1 is LNHDA and CDR2 is SQIVND (reference sequence). The CDR3 DNA follows: TGTGCCAGTACTAGAGTGGCGGGGGGCACTGAAGCTTTCTTT. Protein product: CASTRVAGGTEAFF.

The chain has TRBV6-1 and TRBJ2-3, with 9 bases matching TRBD1. Trimming at V came to 3 bases and at J to 5 bases, leaving 6 bases not matched to a gene. Germline loops: CDR1 MNHNS, CDR2 SASEGT. CDR3 size: 15 residues. This CDR3 is CASSDTTGGRDTQYF. DNA for the CDR3: TGTGCCAGCAGTGATACGACAGGGGGTAGAGATACGCAGTATTTT.

CDR3 coding DNA: TGTGCCAGCAGTGGGCCCCGCACCTACGAGCAGTACTTC. Amino acid sequence: CASSGPRTYEQYF. The chain recombines TRBV2 with TRBJ2-7; no clear D. From germline, CDR1 is SNHLY and CDR2 FYNNEI. This CDR3 has 13 residues. Trimming pared 4 bases from V and 2 bases from J, leaving 9 bases between.

This clone was seen only once. The chain uses TRBV28 and TRBJ2-5; the match to TRBD1 covers 12 bases. The CDR3 has 17 amino acids. The junction had 11 bases not matched to a gene; V was cut back by 4 bases and J by 5 bases. Germline V CDR1 and CDR2: MDHEN, SYDVKM. CDR3 amino acids: CASSSTPGQGARETQYF. DNA of the CDR3: TGTGCCAGCAGTTCAACTCCGGGACAGGGGGCTCGGGAGACCCAGTACTTC.

This clone has only one observation. The V call is TRBV5-1, the J call TRBJ2-1; 10 bases are a match to TRBD1. This CDR3 has 15 residues. Germline V gene lookup returns CDR1 SGHRS and CDR2 YFSETQ. V lost 6 bases to trimming and J lost 8 bases; unmatched junction nucleotides: 11. CDR3 sequence reads: CASIPGQGFLDEQFF. CDR3 nucleotides: TGCGCCAGCATTCCGGGACAGGGGTTCTTGGATGAGCAGTTCTTC.

CDR3 bases: TGTGCCAGCAGTTTAGACAGATATAGCAATCAGCCCCAGCATTTT. It is translated as CASSLDRYSNQPQHF. The chain is built from TRBV27 and TRBJ1-5; the D gene is possibly TRBD1 (5 bases). This CDR3 comprises 15 residues. CDR1 and CDR2 (germline): MNHEY, SMNVEV (reference sequence). The V gene lost 2 bases and the J gene lost 0 bases, with 8 bases spanning the gap.

The V and J genes are TRBV7-8 and TRBJ2-3; possibly TRBD2 for D (6 bases). CDR1 SGHVS and CDR2 FQNEAQ come from the germline V gene. V lost 4 bases and J lost 6, with 17 bases in between. The CDR3 loop spans 15 amino acids. Written as DNA, the CDR3 is TGTGCCAGCAGCTCGAGGGCGGGGCGGTGGGATACGCAGTATTTT. As protein: CASSSRAGRWDTQYF.